The clone carrying this TCR beta chain was recorded only once. This specimen comes from a study of blood T cell repertoires in COVID-19. Overall study: Samples of COVID-19 (acute and convalescent) were obtained from the United States, Italy and Spain.

J gave up 4 bases and V 7 bases, and 13 bases lay outside the gene matches. Germline assignment: CDR1 MDHEN and CDR2 SYDVKM. This CDR3 is 16 amino acids long. The protocol was immunoSEQ multiplex PCR, while the TCRdb copy is restricted to in-frame clones and leaves out a portion. The sample includes 110,000 to 150,000 clones, around nine tenths of them seen just once. The sequencing sample was made of peripheral blood. This rearrangement joins TRBV28 to TRBJ1-2; 9 positions match TRBD1. The clonotype originates from a man between 60 and 75 years old with active or convalescent COVID-19. The CDR3: CASTSSGGQGFYGYTF. DNA for the CDR3: TGTGCCAGCACCTCCTCCGGGGGACAGGGCTTCTATGGCTACACCTTC.